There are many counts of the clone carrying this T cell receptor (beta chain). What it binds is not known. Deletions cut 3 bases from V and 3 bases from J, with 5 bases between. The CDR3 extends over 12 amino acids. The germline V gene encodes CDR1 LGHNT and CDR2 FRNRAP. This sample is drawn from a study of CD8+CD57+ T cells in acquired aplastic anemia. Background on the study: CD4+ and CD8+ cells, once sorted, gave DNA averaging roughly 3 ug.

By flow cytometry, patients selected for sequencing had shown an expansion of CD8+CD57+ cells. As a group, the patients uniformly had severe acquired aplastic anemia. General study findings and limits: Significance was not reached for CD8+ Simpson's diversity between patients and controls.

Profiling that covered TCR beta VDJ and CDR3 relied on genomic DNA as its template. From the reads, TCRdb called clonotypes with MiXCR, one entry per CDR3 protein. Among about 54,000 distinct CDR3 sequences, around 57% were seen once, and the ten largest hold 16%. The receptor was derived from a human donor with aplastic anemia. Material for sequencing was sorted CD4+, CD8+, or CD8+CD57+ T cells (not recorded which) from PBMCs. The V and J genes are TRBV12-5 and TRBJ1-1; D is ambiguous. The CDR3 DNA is TGTGCTAGTGGTTTAATGGACACTGAAGCTTTCTTT. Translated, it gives CASGLMDTEAFF.